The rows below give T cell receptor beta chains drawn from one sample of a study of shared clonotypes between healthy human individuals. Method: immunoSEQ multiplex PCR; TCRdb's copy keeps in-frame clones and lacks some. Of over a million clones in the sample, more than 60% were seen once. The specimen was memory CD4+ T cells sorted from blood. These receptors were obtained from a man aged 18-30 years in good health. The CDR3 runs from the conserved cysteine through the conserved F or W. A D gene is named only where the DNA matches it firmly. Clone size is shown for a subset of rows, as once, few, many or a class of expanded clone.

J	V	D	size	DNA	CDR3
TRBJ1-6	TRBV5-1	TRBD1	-	TGCGCCAGCAGCTTGCATGGGACAGAGACTTCACCCCTCCACTTT	CASSLHGTETSPLHF
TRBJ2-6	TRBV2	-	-	TGTGCCAGCAGTGAGGGCCCCTGGGGGGCCAACGTCCTGACTTTC	CASSEGPWGANVLTF
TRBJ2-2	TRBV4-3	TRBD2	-	TGCGCCAGCAGCCAGGTAGCGGGAGGAGACACCGGGGAGCTGTTTTTT	CASSQVAGGDTGELFF
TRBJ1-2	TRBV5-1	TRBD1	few	TGCGCCAGCAGCTTGCAGGGACAGGCGTCGAATGGCTACACCTTC	CASSLQGQASNGYTF
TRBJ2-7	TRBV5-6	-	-	TGTGCCAGCAGCCCACTGGGGCCGGGGGACTACGAGCAGTACTTC	CASSPLGPGDYEQYF
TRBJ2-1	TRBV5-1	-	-	TGCGCCAGCAGCTCTCAGCCGATTTGGGACAATGAGCAGTTCTTC	CASSSQPIWDNEQFF
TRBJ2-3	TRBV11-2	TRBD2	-	TGTGCCAGCCGTACTAGCGGGGGTACGGATACGCAGTATTTT	CASRTSGGTDTQYF
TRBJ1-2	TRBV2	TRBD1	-	TGTGCCAGCAGAGGACAGGGGGCGTCTGGCTACACCTTC	CASRGQGASGYTF
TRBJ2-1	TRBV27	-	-	TGTGCCAGCTCGAGCGTCCGGGGGCGGGAGCAGTTCTTC	CASSSVRGREQFF
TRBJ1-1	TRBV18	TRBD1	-	TGTGCCAGCTCACCGAGACAGGGGGCGGAGGGGACTGAAGCTTTCTTT	CASSPRQGAEGTEAFF
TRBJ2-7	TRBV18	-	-	TGTGCCAGCTCACCTCCACTGGCTACCTACGAGCAGTACTTC	CASSPPLATYEQYF
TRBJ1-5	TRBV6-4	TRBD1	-	TGTGCCAGCAGTCCGGGACAGGGCGGCAATCAGCCCCAGCATTTT	CASSPGQGGNQPQHF
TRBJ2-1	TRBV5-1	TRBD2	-	TGCGCCAGCAGCCGTAACCCTACCGGGACTAGCGGTTTCAATGAGCAGTTCTTC	CASSRNPTGTSGFNEQFF
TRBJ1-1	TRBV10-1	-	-	TGCGCCAGCAGTGAGGGGGTTCGAACTGAAGCTTTCTTT	CASSEGVRTEAFF
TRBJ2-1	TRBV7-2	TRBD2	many	TGTGCCAGCAGCCTTGCGTTGGGGGGGAGCTCCTACAATGAGCAGTTCTTC	CASSLALGGSSYNEQFF
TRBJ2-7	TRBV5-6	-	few	TGTGCCAGCAGCCCACTCAGTATCCTTAACTCCTACGAGCAGTACTTC	CASSPLSILNSYEQYF
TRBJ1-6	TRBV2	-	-	TGTGCCAGCAGTTTGACAGATAATTCACCCCTCCACTTT	CASSLTDNSPLHF
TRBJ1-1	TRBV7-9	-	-	TGTGCCAGCAGCCATACCCCCTGGAGGATTGACAAACCGAACACTGAAGCTTTCTTT	CASSHTPWRIDKPNTEAFF
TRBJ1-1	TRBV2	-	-	TGTGCCAGCAGCGTCAACCGGTACACTGAAGCTTTCTTT	CASSVNRYTEAFF
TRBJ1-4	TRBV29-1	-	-	TGCAGCGTTCGGGGAAATAATGAAAAACTGTTTTTT	CSVRGNNEKLFF
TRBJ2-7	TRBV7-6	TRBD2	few	TGTGCCAGCAGTTTAGGACTAGACTACGAGCAGTACTTC	CASSLGLDYEQYF
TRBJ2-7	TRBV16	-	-	TGTGCCAGCAGCCAATCGGGTTACGAGCAGTACTTC	CASSQSGYEQYF
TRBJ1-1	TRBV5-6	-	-	TGTGCCAGCAGCTTGGTTGGGGGAGGGAACACTGAAGCTTTCTTT	CASSLVGGGNTEAFF
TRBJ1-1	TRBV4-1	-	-	TGCGCCAGCAGCCAAAATCTCCGGGAGACTAACACTGAAGCTTTCTTT	CASSQNLRETNTEAFF
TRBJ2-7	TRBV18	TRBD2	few	TGTGCCAGCTCCCCCGGACTAGTCAGTTACGAGCAGTACTTC	CASSPGLVSYEQYF
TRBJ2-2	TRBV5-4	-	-	TGTGCCAGCGGGAGGGACAGCAACACCGGGGAGCTGTTTTTT	CASGRDSNTGELFF
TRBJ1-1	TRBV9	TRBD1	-	TGTGCCAGCAGCGCACCCAGGGGGGACTACTCCAACACTGAAGCTTTCTTT	CASSAPRGDYSNTEAFF
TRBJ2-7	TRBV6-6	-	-	TGTGCCAGTGCACAGGGAGCCTACGAGCAGTACTTC	CASAQGAYEQYF
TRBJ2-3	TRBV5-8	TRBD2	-	TGTGCCAGCAGCCCCGGACTAGCGGGCTATAGCACAGATACGCAGTATTTT	CASSPGLAGYSTDTQYF